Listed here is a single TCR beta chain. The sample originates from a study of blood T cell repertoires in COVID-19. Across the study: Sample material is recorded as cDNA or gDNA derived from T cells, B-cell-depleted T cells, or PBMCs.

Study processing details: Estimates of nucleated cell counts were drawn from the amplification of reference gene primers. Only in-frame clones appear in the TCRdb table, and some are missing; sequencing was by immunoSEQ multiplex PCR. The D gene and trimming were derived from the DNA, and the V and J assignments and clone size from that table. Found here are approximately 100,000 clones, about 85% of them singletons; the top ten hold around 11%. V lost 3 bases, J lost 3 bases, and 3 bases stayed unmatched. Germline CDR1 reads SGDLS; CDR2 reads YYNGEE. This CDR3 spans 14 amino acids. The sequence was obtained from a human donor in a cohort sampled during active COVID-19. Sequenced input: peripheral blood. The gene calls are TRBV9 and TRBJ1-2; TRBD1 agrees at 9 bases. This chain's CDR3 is CASSGTGGYYGYTF. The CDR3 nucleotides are TGTGCCAGCAGCGGAACAGGGGGCTACTATGGCTACACCTTC.